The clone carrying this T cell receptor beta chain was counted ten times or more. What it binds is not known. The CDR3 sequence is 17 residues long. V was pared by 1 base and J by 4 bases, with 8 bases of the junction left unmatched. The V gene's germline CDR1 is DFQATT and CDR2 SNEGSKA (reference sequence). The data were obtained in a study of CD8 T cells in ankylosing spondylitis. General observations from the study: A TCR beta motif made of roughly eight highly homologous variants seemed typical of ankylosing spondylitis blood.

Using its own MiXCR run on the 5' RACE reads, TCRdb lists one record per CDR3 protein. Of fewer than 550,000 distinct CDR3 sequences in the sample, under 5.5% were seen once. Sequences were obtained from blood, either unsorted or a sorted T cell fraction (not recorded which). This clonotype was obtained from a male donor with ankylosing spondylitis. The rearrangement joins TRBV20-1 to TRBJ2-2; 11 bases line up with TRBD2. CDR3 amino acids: CSARGGVTSGSTGELFF. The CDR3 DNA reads TGCAGTGCTAGAGGAGGGGTAACTAGCGGGAGCACCGGGGAGCTGTTTTTT.